Listed here are 5 T cell receptor beta chains from one sample, sequenced in a study of kidney transplant recipient with SARS-CoV-2 infection. Each CDR3 protein is one row after TCRdb ran MiXCR on the reads. The repertoire has 200,000 to 300,000 distinct CDR3 sequences, 25% to 35% of them found once; the top ten carry roughly 7%. The starting material was a blood sample, obtained at baseline and on day 111 from a kidney transplant recipient. These receptors originate from a young adult male patient who had COVID-19 and was a kidney transplant recipient. Some T cells may be graft donor cells.

This clonotype was counted at least ten times. The chain has TRBV6-1 and TRBJ1-2; D remains unclear. This CDR3 is built from 17 residues. Looked up from germline, CDR1 is MNHNS and CDR2 is SASEGT. The germline V and J ends were trimmed by 1 base and 4 bases, with 19 bases remaining between them. This CDR3 reads CASSEGSSMRKTYGYTF. CDR3 DNA sequence: TGTGCCAGCAGTGAAGGTTCCTCTATGCGAAAGACCTATGGCTACACCTTC.

Ten or more counts support this clonotype. This chain uses TRBV7-1 with TRBJ1-2; D might be TRBD1 (5 bases). TRBV7-1 is flagged as an ORF with uncertain function. The CDR3 covers 17 residues. Trimming removed 3 bases at V and 4 bases at J, with 21 bases between. Here the CDR3 reads CASSSQGHEGKTYGYTF. CDR3 in DNA: TGTGCCAGCAGCTCTCAGGGTCACGAGGGAAAGACCTATGGCTACACCTTC.

On this clonotype itself: A read error is possible here, since a much larger clone lies one base away. This rearrangement joins TRBV6-9 to TRBJ1-2; D is ambiguous. Germline assignment: CDR1 MNHGY and CDR2 SVAAGI. V dropped 5 bases and J dropped 4 bases, with 23 bases sitting between them. CDR3 length: 17 amino acids. The CDR3 coding sequence is TGTGCCAGCAGTAAGAGGCAGCCTTACGGAAGGACCTATGGCTACACCTTC. This translates into CASSKRQPYGRTYGYTF.

This clonotype was recorded many times. V is TRBV11-3 and J is TRBJ1-2; the D is unclear. This CDR3 spans 17 amino acids. Germline lookup yields CDR1 SGHNT and CDR2 YENEEA. Deletions cut 5 bases from V and 4 bases from J, with 23 bases between. The DNA of the CDR3 is TGTGCCAGCAGCCGGACGGACGATCTCGGAAAGACCTATGGCTACACCTTC. Translating it yields CASSRTDDLGKTYGYTF. The entire variable domain, with the rest obtained from reference TRBV11-3 and TRBJ1-2, is as follows: EAGVVQSPRYKIIEKKQPVAFWCNPISGHNTLYWYLQNLGQGPELLIRYENEEAVDDSQLPKDRFSAERLKGVDSTLKIQPAELGDSAVYLCASSRTDDLGKTYGYTFGSGTRLTVV.

With respect to this clonotype: Given a much more abundant clone one base away, this may be a read error. V and J are TRBV3-1 and TRBJ2-2, with D possibly being TRBD2 (5 bases). Per germline, CDR1 LGHDT and CDR2 YNNKEL (reference sequence). The CDR3 consists of 18 residues. The CDR3 sequence: CASSRARPISGLTGEPFF. The CDR3 DNA follows: TGTGCCAGCAGCAGGGCGCGTCCCATTTCAGGCTTGACCGGGGAGCCGTTTTTT.